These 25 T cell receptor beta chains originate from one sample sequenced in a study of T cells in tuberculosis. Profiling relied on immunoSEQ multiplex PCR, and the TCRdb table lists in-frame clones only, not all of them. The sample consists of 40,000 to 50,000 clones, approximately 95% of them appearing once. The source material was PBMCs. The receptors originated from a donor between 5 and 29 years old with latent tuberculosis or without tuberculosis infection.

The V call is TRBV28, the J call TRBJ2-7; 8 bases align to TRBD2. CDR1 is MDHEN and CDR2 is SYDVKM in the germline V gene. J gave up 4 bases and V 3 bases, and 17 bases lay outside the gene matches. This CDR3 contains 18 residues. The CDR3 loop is CASSFVLQQRGFGYEQYF. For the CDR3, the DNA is TGTGCCAGCAGTTTTGTCCTCCAACAGCGGGGGTTTGGGTACGAGCAGTACTTC.

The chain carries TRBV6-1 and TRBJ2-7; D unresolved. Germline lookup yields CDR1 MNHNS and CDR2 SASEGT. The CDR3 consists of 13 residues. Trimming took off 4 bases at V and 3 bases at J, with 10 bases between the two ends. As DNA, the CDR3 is TGTGCCAGCAGTGTCGGAGCCCTCTACGAGCAGTACTTC. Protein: CASSVGALYEQYF.

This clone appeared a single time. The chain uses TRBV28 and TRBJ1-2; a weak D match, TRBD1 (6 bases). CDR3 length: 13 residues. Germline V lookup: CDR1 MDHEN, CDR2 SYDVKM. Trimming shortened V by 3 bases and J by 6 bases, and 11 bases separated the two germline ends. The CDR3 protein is CASSLAGTHGYTF. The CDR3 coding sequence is TGTGCCAGCAGTTTGGCAGGGACACATGGCTACACCTTC.

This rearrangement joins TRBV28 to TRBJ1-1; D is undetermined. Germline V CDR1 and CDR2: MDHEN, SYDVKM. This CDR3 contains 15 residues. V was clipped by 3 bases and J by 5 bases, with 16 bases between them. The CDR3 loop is CASSFGGSGFTEAFF. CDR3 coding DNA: TGTGCCAGCAGTTTTGGCGGGTCGGGATTTACTGAAGCTTTCTTT.

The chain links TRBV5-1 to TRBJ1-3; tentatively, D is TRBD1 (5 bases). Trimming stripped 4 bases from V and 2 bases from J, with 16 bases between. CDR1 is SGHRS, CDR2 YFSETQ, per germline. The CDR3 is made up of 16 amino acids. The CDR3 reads CASSISGTLTGNTIYF. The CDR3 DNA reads TGCGCCAGCAGCATCTCAGGGACTTTAACTGGAAACACCATATATTTT.

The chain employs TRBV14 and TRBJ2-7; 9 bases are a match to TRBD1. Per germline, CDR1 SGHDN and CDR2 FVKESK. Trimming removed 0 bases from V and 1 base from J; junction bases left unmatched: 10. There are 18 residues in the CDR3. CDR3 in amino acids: CASSQDSGLGQGSYEQYF. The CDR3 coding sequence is TGTGCCAGCAGCCAAGACTCAGGCCTGGGACAGGGATCCTACGAGCAGTACTTC.

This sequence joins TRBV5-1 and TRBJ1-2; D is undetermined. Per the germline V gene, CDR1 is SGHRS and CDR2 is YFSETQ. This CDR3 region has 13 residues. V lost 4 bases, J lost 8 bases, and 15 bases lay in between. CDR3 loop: CASSGRSTGGYTF. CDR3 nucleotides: TGCGCCAGCAGCGGCAGGTCTACGGGGGGCTACACCTTC.

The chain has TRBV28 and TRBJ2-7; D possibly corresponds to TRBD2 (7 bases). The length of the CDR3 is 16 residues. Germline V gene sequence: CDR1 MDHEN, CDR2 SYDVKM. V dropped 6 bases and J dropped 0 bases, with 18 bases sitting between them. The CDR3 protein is CASRSGDYPLSYEQYF. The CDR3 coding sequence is TGTGCCAGCAGGTCAGGGGACTACCCCCTCTCCTACGAGCAGTACTTC.

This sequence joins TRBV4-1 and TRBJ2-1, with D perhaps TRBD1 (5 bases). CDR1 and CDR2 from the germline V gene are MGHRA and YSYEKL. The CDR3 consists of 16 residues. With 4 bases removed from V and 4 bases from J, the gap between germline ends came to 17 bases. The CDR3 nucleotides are TGCGCCAGCAGCCCCTCAGGGCGGCCCGTTTACAATGAGCAGTTCTTC. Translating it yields CASSPSGRPVYNEQFF.

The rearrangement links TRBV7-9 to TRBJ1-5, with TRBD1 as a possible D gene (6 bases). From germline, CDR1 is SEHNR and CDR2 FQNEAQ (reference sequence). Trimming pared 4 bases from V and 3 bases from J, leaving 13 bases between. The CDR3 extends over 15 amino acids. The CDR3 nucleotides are TGTGCCAGCAGCTCAAGGACAGACCTCAATCAGCCCCAGCATTTT. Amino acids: CASSSRTDLNQPQHF.

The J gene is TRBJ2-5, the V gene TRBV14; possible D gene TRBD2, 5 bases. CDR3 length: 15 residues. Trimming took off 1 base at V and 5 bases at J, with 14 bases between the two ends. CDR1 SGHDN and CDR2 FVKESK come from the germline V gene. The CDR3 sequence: CASSQVRGLRETQYF. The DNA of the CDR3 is TGTGCCAGCAGCCAAGTAAGAGGGTTGCGGGAGACCCAGTACTTC.

As DNA, the CDR3 is TGTGCCAGCAGTGGGCGGGACGGGGCTATGAACACTGAAGCTTTCTTT. Its protein is CASSGRDGAMNTEAFF. The J gene is TRBJ1-1, the V gene TRBV2; tentative D call: TRBD1 (5 bases). The CDR3 runs 16 residues. V dropped 4 bases and J dropped 0 bases, with 15 bases sitting between them. In germline, CDR1 is SNHLY, CDR2 FYNNEI.

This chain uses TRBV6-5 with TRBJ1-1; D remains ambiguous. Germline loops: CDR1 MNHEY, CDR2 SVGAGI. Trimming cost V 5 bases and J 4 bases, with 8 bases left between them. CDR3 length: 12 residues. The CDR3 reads CASSRLGTEAFF. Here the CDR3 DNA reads TGTGCCAGCAGTAGACTGGGCACTGAAGCTTTCTTT.

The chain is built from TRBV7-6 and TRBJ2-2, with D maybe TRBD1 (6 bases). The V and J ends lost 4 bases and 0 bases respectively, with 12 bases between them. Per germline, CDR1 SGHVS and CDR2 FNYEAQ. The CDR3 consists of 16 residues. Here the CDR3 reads CASSSRQATNTGELFF. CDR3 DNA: TGTGCCAGCAGCTCTAGACAGGCAACGAACACCGGGGAGCTGTTTTTT.

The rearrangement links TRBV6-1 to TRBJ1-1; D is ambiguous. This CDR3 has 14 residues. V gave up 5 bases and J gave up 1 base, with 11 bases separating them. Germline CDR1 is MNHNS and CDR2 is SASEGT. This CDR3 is CASSPTHENTEAFF. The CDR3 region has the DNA TGTGCCAGCAGTCCAACTCACGAGAACACTGAAGCTTTCTTT.

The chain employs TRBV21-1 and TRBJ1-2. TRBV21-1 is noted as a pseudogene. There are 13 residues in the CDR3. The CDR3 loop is CASSNAVPNGYTF. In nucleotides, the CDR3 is TGTGCCAGCAGCAACGCGGTACCCAATGGCTACACCTTC.

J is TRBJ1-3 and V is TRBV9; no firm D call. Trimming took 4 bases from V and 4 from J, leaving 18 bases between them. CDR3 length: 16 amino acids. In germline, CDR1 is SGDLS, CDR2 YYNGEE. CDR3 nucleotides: TGTGCCAGCAGCTCCCGAGGGTCGGGGTCAGGAAACACCATATATTTT. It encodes CASSSRGSGSGNTIYF. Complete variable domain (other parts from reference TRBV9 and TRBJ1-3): DSGVTQTPKHLITATGQRVTLRCSPRSGDLSVYWYQQSLDQGLQFLIQYYNGEERAKGNILERFSAQQFPDLHSELNLSSLELGDSALYFCASSSRGSGSGNTIYFGEGSWLTVV.

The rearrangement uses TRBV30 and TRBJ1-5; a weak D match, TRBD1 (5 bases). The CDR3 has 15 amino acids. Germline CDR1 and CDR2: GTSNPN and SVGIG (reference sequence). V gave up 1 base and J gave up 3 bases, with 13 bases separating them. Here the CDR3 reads CAWSALGGYNQPQHF. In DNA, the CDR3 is TGTGCCTGGAGTGCGCTCGGGGGTTACAATCAGCCCCAGCATTTT. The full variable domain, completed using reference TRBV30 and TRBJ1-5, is SQTIHQWPATLVQPVGSPLSLECTVEGTSNPNLYWYRQAAGRGLQLLFYSVGIGQISSEVPQNLSASRPQDRQFILSSKKLLLSDSGFYLCAWSALGGYNQPQHFGDGTRLSIL.

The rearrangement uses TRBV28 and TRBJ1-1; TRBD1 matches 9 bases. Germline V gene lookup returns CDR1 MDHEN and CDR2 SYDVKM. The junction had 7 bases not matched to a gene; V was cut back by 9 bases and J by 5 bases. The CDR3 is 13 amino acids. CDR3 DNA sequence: TGTGCCAGTTTCAACAGGGGGCGGACTGAAGCTTTCTTT. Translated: CASFNRGRTEAFF.

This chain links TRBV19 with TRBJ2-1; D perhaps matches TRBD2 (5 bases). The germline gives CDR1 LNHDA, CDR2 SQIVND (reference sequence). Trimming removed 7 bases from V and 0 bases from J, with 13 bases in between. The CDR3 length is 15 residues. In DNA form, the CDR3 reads TGTGCCAGTAAGCCGACGGGGAGCTCCTACAATGAGCAGTTCTTC. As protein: CASKPTGSSYNEQFF.

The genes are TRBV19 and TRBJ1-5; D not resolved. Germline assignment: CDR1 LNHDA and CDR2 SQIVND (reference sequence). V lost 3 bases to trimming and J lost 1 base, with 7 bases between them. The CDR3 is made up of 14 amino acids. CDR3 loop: CASSISGSNQPQHF. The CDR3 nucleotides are TGTGCCAGTAGTATTAGCGGGAGCAATCAGCCCCAGCATTTT.

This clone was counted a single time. The CDR3 sequence is CASSLRQVPLNTEAFF. CDR3 DNA: TGTGCCAGCAGCTTACGACAGGTTCCTTTGAACACTGAAGCTTTCTTT. The chain uses TRBV11-2 and TRBJ1-1, with D tentatively TRBD1 (6 bases). V was shortened by 2 bases and J by 0 bases, with 13 bases between the two germline ends. The length of the CDR3 is 16 residues. The germline V gene has CDR1 SGHAT and CDR2 FQNNGV.

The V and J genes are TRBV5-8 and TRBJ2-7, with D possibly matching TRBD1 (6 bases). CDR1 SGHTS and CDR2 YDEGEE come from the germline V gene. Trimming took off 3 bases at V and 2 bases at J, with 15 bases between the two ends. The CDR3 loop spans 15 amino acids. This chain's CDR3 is CASSSDQGFAYEQYF. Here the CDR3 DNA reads TGTGCCAGCAGCTCCGATCAGGGGTTCGCCTACGAGCAGTACTTC.

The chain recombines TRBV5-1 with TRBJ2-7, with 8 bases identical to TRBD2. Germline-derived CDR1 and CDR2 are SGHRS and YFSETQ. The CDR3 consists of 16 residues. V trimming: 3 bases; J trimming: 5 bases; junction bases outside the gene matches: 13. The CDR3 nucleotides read TGCGCCAGCAGCTACGCGGGTGTCGGGAGGGGGAACGAGCAGTACTTC. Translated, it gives CASSYAGVGRGNEQYF.

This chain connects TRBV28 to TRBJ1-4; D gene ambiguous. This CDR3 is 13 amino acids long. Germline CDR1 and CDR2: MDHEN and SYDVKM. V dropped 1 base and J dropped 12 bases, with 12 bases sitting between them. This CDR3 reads CASSLSGSEQLFF. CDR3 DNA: TGTGCCAGCAGTTTATCGGGTTCGGAGCAACTGTTTTTT.